These 19 T cell receptor beta chains were all obtained from the same sample, sequenced in a study of blood T cell repertoires in COVID-19. Clones were sequenced by immunoSEQ multiplex PCR, and TCRdb holds only the in-frame ones, with some missing. The repertoire has some 80,000 clones, around 90% of them found once; the top ten carry approximately 4.9%. The sequenced sample was peripheral blood. The receptors come from an elderly woman with active or convalescent COVID-19.

The chain carries TRBV11-1 and TRBJ2-1, with 9 positions matching TRBD1. Germline V gene lookup returns CDR1 SGHAT and CDR2 FQDESV (reference sequence). The CDR3 length is 15 residues. V dropped 5 bases and J dropped 4; count of bases not matched to a gene: 6. The CDR3 DNA is TGTGCCAGCAGCCTACTGGGACAGGGTTACAATGAGCAGTTCTTC. It translates to CASSLLGQGYNEQFF.

This chain uses TRBV5-1 with TRBJ1-5; TRBD1 aligns across 12 bases. Germline values: CDR1 SGHRS, CDR2 YFSETQ. CDR3 length: 18 residues. With V trimmed by 0 bases and J by 1 base, 5 bases remained unmatched. Here the CDR3 reads CASSLEGDRGQSNQPQHF. In DNA form, the CDR3 reads TGCGCCAGCAGCTTGGAGGGGGACAGGGGGCAGAGCAATCAGCCCCAGCATTTT.

The CDR3 here is CASHGGFMETQYF. CDR3 nucleotide sequence: TGTGCCAGCCATGGAGGTTTCATGGAGACCCAGTACTTC. The chain has TRBV6-5 and TRBJ2-5; possible D gene TRBD2, 5 bases. The V end lost 8 bases, the J end lost 5 bases, and 15 bases lay between the germline ends. CDR3 length: 13 residues. The germline V gene has CDR1 MNHEY and CDR2 SVGAGI.

This rearrangement joins TRBV7-2 to TRBJ2-5, with a possible D match to TRBD2 (5 bases). The germline V gene has CDR1 SGHTA and CDR2 FQGNSA. The CDR3 is made up of 14 amino acids. V was clipped by 5 bases and J by 4 bases, with 14 bases between them. The CDR3 DNA is TGTGCCAGCAGCCAGGACGGGATTTCAGAGACCCAGTACTTC. This encodes CASSQDGISETQYF.

The V gene is TRBV11-2, the J gene TRBJ1-1; D ambiguous. Trimming removed 3 bases at V and 3 bases at J, with 5 bases between. Looked up from germline, CDR1 is SGHAT and CDR2 is FQNNGV. This CDR3 spans 12 amino acids. The CDR3 sequence is CASSLRDTEAFF. CDR3 in DNA: TGTGCCAGCAGCTTGAGAGACACTGAAGCTTTCTTT.

The sample holds one count of this clone. This chain joins TRBV6-1 and TRBJ1-3, with unresolved D. In germline, CDR1 is MNHNS, CDR2 SASEGT. V was clipped by 4 bases and J by 7 bases, with 23 bases between them. The CDR3 length is 17 residues. The CDR3 coding sequence is TGTGCCAGCAGTGCCACTCCGGGAGTCCTCCCCGGGAACACCATATATTTT. Its translation is CASSATPGVLPGNTIYF.

The V gene is TRBV19, the J gene TRBJ2-4; the D gene is possibly TRBD2 (5 bases). The CDR3 has 15 residues. Germline V CDR1 and CDR2: LNHDA, SQIVND (reference sequence). Trimming shortened V by 6 bases and J by 1 base, and 13 bases separated the two germline ends. CDR3 sequence (DNA): TGTGCCAGTAGGACCGGGAACGAGGCCAAAAACATTCAGTACTTC. Its translation is CASRTGNEAKNIQYF.

The gene calls are TRBV3-1 (or the pseudogene TRBV3-2) and TRBJ2-1; TRBD2 agrees at 11 bases. Trimming took 1 base from V and 6 from J; bases not matched to a gene: 2. The CDR3 extends over 15 amino acids. The V gene's germline CDR1 is LGHDT and CDR2 YNNKEL (reference sequence). Here the CDR3 reads CASSQGLAGTNEQFF. Here the CDR3 DNA reads TGTGCCAGCAGCCAAGGACTAGCGGGAACCAATGAGCAGTTCTTC.

The chain is built from TRBV7-2 and TRBJ1-1; D not resolved. The CDR3 covers 16 residues. With 0 bases removed from V and 0 bases from J, the gap between germline ends came to 11 bases. The germline V gene has CDR1 SGHTA and CDR2 FQGNSA. This chain's CDR3 is CASSLAPKSLNTEAFF. CDR3 in DNA: TGTGCCAGCAGCTTAGCGCCAAAGAGCCTGAACACTGAAGCTTTCTTT.

The chain is built from TRBV6-6 and TRBJ2-7; a possible D gene is TRBD2 (6 bases). Germline CDR1 is MNHNY and CDR2 is SVGAGI (reference sequence). The CDR3 consists of 13 residues. Trimming cost V 2 bases and J 6 bases, with 11 bases left between them. In nucleotides, the CDR3 is TGTGCCAGCAGTTACGCGGGGACTTCCGAGCAGTACTTC. It codes for CASSYAGTSEQYF.

The chain employs TRBV7-8 and TRBJ2-2; 7 bases are a match to TRBD2. CDR1 is SGHVS and CDR2 is FQNEAQ in the germline V gene. Trimming cost V 3 bases and J 5 bases; bases outside gene matches: 3. The CDR3 runs 14 residues. CDR3 bases: TGTGCCAGCAGCTTTCTAGCGGCTACCGGGGAGCTGTTTTTT. It codes for CASSFLAATGELFF.

The V call is TRBV28, the J call TRBJ1-5; D unclear. Looked up from germline, CDR1 is MDHEN and CDR2 is SYDVKM. CDR3 length: 13 amino acids. The V end lost 5 bases, the J end lost 8 bases, and 13 bases lay between the germline ends. The DNA of the CDR3 is TGTGCCAGCAGTCCTAATCGCCGGGAGCCCCAGCATTTT. The encoded protein is CASSPNRREPQHF.

V usage is TRBV5-6 and J usage is TRBJ1-1, with D maybe TRBD1 (6 bases). CDR3 length: 14 residues. Germline CDR1 and CDR2: SGHDT and YYEEEE. The V gene lost 4 bases and the J gene lost 2 bases, with 12 bases spanning the gap. The CDR3 protein is CASSRSRGNTEAFF. The CDR3 DNA follows: TGTGCCAGCAGCAGAAGCAGGGGTAACACTGAAGCTTTCTTT.

The table lists this clone with a count of one. This sequence joins TRBV5-1 and TRBJ1-1; D is perhaps TRBD1 (5 bases). Germline V gene sequence: CDR1 SGHRS, CDR2 YFSETQ. CDR3 length: 14 amino acids. V lost 0 bases, J lost 11 bases, and 17 bases lay in between. The CDR3: CASSLGGAKMGAFF. The CDR3 coding sequence is TGCGCCAGCAGCTTGGGCGGGGCGAAAATGGGGGCTTTCTTT.

About this clone itself: A read error may produce the germline difference seen at one junction end. The chain combines TRBV4-1 with TRBJ2-6; a possible D gene is TRBD2 (7 bases). Germline V gene data show CDR1 as MGHRA and CDR2 as YSYEKL. The CDR3 runs to 16 residues. The CDR3: CASRQGEGAGANVLTF. CDR3 sequence (DNA): TGCGCCAGCAGGCAAGGGGAGGGGGCTGGGGCCAACGTCCTGACTTTC.

This clone was detected only once. The chain combines TRBV4-3 with TRBJ2-6, with 11 bases aligning to TRBD1. V lost 2 bases and J lost 3; bases outside the gene matches: 6. Germline V lookup: CDR1 LGHNA, CDR2 YSLEER. The CDR3 length is 18 residues. In nucleotides, the CDR3 is TGCGCCAGCAGCCAAAACCCCGGGACAGGGGGTGGGGCCAACGTCCTGACTTTC. Translating gives CASSQNPGTGGGANVLTF.

The chain joins TRBV27 to TRBJ2-3; D is unresolved. V was trimmed by 7 bases and J by 0 bases, leaving 14 bases between them. Germline V gene lookup returns CDR1 MNHEY and CDR2 SMNVEV (reference sequence). There are 15 residues in the CDR3. CDR3 sequence (DNA): TGTGCCAGCAACCCCAGGTCTACTAGCACAGATACGCAGTATTTT. Residues: CASNPRSTSTDTQYF.

V usage is TRBV7-9 and J usage is TRBJ2-6; D not resolved. CDR3 length: 13 amino acids. Germline V gene lookup returns CDR1 SEHNR and CDR2 FQNEAQ (reference sequence). The germline V and J ends were trimmed by 6 bases and 4 bases, with 7 bases remaining between them. This chain's CDR3 is CASRAVGANVLTF. CDR3 sequence (DNA): TGTGCCAGCAGGGCAGTCGGGGCCAACGTCCTGACTTTC.

The chain employs TRBV5-1 and TRBJ2-7; 7 bases are a match to TRBD2. The germline gives CDR1 SGHRS, CDR2 YFSETQ. Trimming cost V 1 base and J 2 bases; bases outside gene matches: 3. The CDR3 has 14 residues. The CDR3 reads CASSLSGTAYEQYF. CDR3 DNA: TGCGCCAGCAGCTTGAGCGGGACCGCCTACGAGCAGTACTTC.